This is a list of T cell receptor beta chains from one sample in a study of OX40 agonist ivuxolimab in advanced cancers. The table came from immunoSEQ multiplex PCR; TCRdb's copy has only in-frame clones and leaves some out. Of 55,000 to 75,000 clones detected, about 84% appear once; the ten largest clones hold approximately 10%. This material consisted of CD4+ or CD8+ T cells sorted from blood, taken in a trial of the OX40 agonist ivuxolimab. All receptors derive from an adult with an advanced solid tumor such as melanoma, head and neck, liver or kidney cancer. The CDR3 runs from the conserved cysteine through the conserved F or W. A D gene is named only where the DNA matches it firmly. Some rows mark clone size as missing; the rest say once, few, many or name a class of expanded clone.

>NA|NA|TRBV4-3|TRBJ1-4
TGCGCCAGCAGCCAAAGGCGGGAGTTGAATGAAAAACTGTTTTTT
CASSQRRELNEKLFF
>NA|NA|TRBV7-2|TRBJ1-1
TGTGCCAGCAGCTTAGGGACCAGGGCGGTTAATGAGTGG
CASSLGTRAVNEW
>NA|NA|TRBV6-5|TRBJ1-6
TGTGCCAGCAGTTCAGGGGAGGGGTTGGATAATTCACCCCTCCACTTT
CASSSGEGLDNSPLHF
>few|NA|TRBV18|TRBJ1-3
TGTGCCAGCTCACCCGGTTGGGGGTCTGGAAACACCATATATTTT
CASSPGWGSGNTIYF
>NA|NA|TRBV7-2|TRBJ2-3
TGTGCCAGCAGCTCTAAGGTTGGGCCCACAGATACGCAGTATTTT
CASSSKVGPTDTQYF
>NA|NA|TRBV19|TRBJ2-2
TGTGCCAGTAGTATCCTCGGGGGTGGGGAGCTGTTTTTT
CASSILGGGELFF
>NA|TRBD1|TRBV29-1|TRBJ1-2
TGCAGCGTTCCGGGACAGGGGGCTGGTGGCTACACCTTC
CSVPGQGAGGYTF
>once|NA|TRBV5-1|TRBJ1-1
TGCGCCAGCAGCGCAGGCCCGAACACTGAAGCTTTCTTT
CASSAGPNTEAFF
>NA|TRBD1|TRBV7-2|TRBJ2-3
TGTGCCAGCAGCTTAGCCCGGGACAGGGGCACAGATACGCAGTATTTT
CASSLARDRGTDTQYF
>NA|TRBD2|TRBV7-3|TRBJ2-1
TGTGCCAGCAGCCGAGGACTAGCGGAGTACAATGAGCAGTTCTTC
CASSRGLAEYNEQFF
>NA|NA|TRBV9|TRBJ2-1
TGTGCCAGCAGCGTAGATAGTCTCGAGCACCACAATGAGCAGTTCTTC
CASSVDSLEHHNEQFF
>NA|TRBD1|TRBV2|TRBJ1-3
TGTGCCAGCAGCGCCGGGACAGGGGGAGGAAACACCATATATTTT
CASSAGTGGGNTIYF
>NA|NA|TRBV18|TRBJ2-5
TGTGCCAGCTCACCCACCGAGGGAGAGACCCAGTACTTC
CASSPTEGETQYF
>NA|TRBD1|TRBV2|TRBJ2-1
TGTGCCAGCAGTGCGGGACAGGGGTCGACTAGCAGGGGCAATGAGCAGTTCTTC
CASSAGQGSTSRGNEQFF
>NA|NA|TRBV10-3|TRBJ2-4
TGTGCCATCAGTGAGTTCTCGACCCTTCAGTACTTC
CAISEFSTLQYF
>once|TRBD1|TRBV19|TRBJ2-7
TGTGCCAGTAGCCCTACAGGGGACGAGCAGTACTTC
CASSPTGDEQYF
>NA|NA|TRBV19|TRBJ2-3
TGTGCCAGTAGTATAGCCAGCGCGCTAAGCACAGATACGCAGTATTTT
CASSIASALSTDTQYF
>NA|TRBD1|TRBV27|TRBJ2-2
TGTGCCAGCAGTTTATTTCGCAGGGGGCTCGGCACCGGGGAGCTGTTTTTT
CASSLFRRGLGTGELFF
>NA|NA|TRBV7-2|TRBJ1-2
TGTGCCAGCAGCTCGGCTTGGGACGGGGGTTATGGCTACACCTTC
CASSSAWDGGYGYTF
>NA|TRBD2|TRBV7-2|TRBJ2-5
TGTGCCAGCAGCTTCACTAGCGGGAGGACTCAAGAGACCCAGTACTTC
CASSFTSGRTQETQYF
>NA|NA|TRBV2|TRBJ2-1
TGTGCCAGCAGTGAAGGCCAGGGCCCTGTTGAGCAGTTCTTC
CASSEGQGPVEQFF
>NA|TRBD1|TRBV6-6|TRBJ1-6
TGTGCCAGCACCCGGGGCTCCGGGACAGGGGGCTCAACCCTCCACTTT
CASTRGSGTGGSTLHF
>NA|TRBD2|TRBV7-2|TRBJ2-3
TGTGCCAGCAGCTTAGGGATAGCGGGGTGGGCAGATACGCAGTATTTT
CASSLGIAGWADTQYF
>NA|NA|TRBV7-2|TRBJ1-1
TGTGCCAGCAGCTTAGGCAGGGGGAACACTGAAGCTTTCTTT
CASSLGRGNTEAFF
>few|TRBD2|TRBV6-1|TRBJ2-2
TGTGCCAGCAGTACTAGCGGGAACACCGGGGAGCTGTTTTTT
CASSTSGNTGELFF
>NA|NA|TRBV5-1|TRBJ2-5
TGCGCCAGCAGCTTGGCCGGTGTAGAAGAGACCCAGTACTTC
CASSLAGVEETQYF
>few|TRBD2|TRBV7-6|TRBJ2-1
TGTGCCAGCAGCTACCGCGGGAGGGGTTACAATGAGCAGTTCTTC
CASSYRGRGYNEQFF
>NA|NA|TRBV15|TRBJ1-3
TGTGCCACCAGCAGGAAAGTGAACTCCAGGACAGCTTCTGGAAACACCATATATTTT
CATSRKVNSRTASGNTIYF
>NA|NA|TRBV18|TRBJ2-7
TGTGCCAGCTCTCCTATCGGGGGTCCCTACGAGCAGTACTTC
CASSPIGGPYEQYF
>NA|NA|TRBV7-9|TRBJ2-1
TGTGCCAGCAGCTCCCCGCAGGGCGCTCTCGATGAGCAGTTCTTC
CASSSPQGALDEQFF
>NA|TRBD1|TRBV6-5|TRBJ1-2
TGTGCCAGCAGCCGACAGGGGAATAGTGGCTACACCTTC
CASSRQGNSGYTF
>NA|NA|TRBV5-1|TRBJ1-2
TGCGCCAGCAGCCCGATCCCCGGCCTGGGGGGGGACTATGGCTACACCTTC
CASSPIPGLGGDYGYTF
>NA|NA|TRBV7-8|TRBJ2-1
TGTGCCAGCATCCCAGGGACTTCCTCCAATGAGCAGTTCTTC
CASIPGTSSNEQFF
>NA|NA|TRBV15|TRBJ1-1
TGTGCCACCAGCAGCACACTCGCGGGGACTGAAGCTTTCTTT
CATSSTLAGTEAFF
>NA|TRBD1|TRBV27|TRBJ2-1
TGTGCCAGCACTAGACAGGGTGAGAATGAGCAGTTCTTC
CASTRQGENEQFF
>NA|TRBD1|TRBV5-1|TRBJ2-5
TGCGCCAGCAGCTTAGTAGGGACAGGGGGCGAGGAGACCCAGTACTTC
CASSLVGTGGEETQYF